The following is a T cell receptor (beta chain) sequence with its context. This clone was seen once. The antigen this receptor binds is unknown. No base quality values were provided; no much bigger clone lies one nucleotide off. Donors were healthy HIV-negative adults with no recently reported acute infections or vaccinations. Only Caucasian adults living in Nashville, Tennessee, USA were represented among the donors. CD4+ T cells were enriched by magnetic negative selection, after which naive cells were positively selected on CD45RA and the negative fraction was taken as the memory subset. Blood was collected by leukapheresis, and PBMCs were isolated by Ficoll-Histopaque density gradient centrifugation and then cryopreserved in liquid nitrogen vapor phase. Purity and quantity of every magnetically sorted T cell population were checked by analytical flow cytometry. From each sorted fraction, genomic DNA was isolated and quantified by UV absorbance on a Nanodrop 2000c.

Using the deep immunoSEQ assay, multiplex PCR amplified TCR CDR3 regions from genomic DNA. Genomic DNA extracted from each cell subset was distributed evenly over all wells of several immunoSEQ 96-well plates, and each plate served as one replicate. For sorted subsets, each replicate PCR was loaded with around 200 ng genomic DNA, equivalent to 30,000 or so T cell genomes. Purified libraries were measured with a Qubit 3.0 fluorometer, size-checked on a Bioanalyzer 2100, and measured again with the KAPA Library Quantification kit. A separate single-read 150-cycle Illumina NextSeq 550 flow cell was used to sequence each immunoSEQ 96-well plate. The paper's data handling went like this. The immunoSEQ output contained only junctional sequences without quality scores, so filtering could not match that applied to full-length reads. Sequences were annotated with PyIR, a Python wrapper for IgBLAST v1.9, and V/J genes and CDR3 were assigned using IMGT germline references. Reads with weak V/J assignments (E-value above 1e-6), missing CDR3, stop codons, out-of-frame junctions, or ambiguous translated residues were removed. V3J clonotypes were defined as sequences sharing the same inferred V gene, J gene, and CDR3 amino acid sequence. To compute the percentage overlap between repertoires, the number of shared unique clonotypes was divided by the size of the smaller repertoire. RTK rarefaction, the Chao1 estimator, and Recon v2.1 estimates of unobserved clonotypes were used to assess repertoire richness. For all TCRbeta clonotypes obtained by the gDNA method from a few donors, generation probabilities were computed with OLGA. TCRdb took over this immuneACCESS table, retaining in-frame rearrangements with V and J assigned. Such tables are incomplete; in checked studies, under half of the missing clones stem from an unresolved V gene, and the remainder is unexplained. For V, J and clone size, that table is used; D and trimming come from the DNA. The sample includes about 2.4 million clones, with around nine tenths observed a single time. The ten largest clones represent more than 0.12% of the sample.

The data stem from a study of shared clonotypes between healthy human individuals (dated by TCRdb to the early 2020s). Regarding the research as a whole: The cohort included three men and a couple of women between 18 and 49 years of age. For each donor, CD4 naive and CD4 memory were each run on three plates, CD8 naive on two plates, and CD8 memory on one plate. The study deeply sequenced blood TCR repertoires of about five healthy adults to estimate repertoire size and the extent of clonotype sharing between individuals. Libraries were prepared and TCR repertoires were sequenced by different laboratories using diverse techniques, in order to increase sequencing depth and limit assay-specific biases. Each donor's leukapheresis produced roughly between roughly 0.9 and 9 billion PBMCs.

Overall results and qualifications from the work: Rarefaction of sorted-subset datasets indicated incomplete sequencing despite the large sequencing depth. Across a handful of donors, around 5% of naive CD4, 3% to 3.5% of naive CD8, 2.3% of memory CD4, and under 0.45% of memory CD8 clonotypes were shared. Compared with non-shared clonotypes, the clonotypes found in all four sorted-subset donors had higher generation probabilities. Because the study included a small number of donors, the genetic and exposure-history diversity represented was limited. Based on pairwise subsampling, the degree of clonotype sharing among donors was expected to be affected by sequencing depth. Estimated clonotype richness was generally larger for naive than for memory subsets. Sampling was restricted to blood, and TCR repertoires in tissues likely differ from the TCR repertoires found in blood.

V sheds 2 bases and J sheds 4 bases, leaving 9 bases between their ends. From its cysteine to its phenylalanine, the CDR3 spans 13 amino acids. The entry retains the CDR3 DNA only, 39 bases that are in frame from base 1. CDR1 is given as SGHAT and CDR2 as FQNNGV, both from the germline V gene. The clonotype originates from a man aged 18 to 30 in good health. The rearranged segments are TRBV11-2 and TRBJ2-7, with the D gene too uncertain to name. Sample: naive CD4+ T cells sorted from blood. The cell subset or site label on this specimen signifies: CD45RA+ positively selected. The DNA sequence reads TGTGCCAGCAGCTTAATGAGAGTTTACGAGCAGTACTTC. This yields the protein CASSLMRVYEQYF.